Sequencing of this T cell receptor (beta chain) was carried out in a study of cytomegalovirus exposure and HLA in healthy donors. The CDR3 is made up of 14 amino acids. V dropped 4 bases and J dropped 4 bases, with 14 bases sitting between them. CDR1 is SGDLS and CDR2 is YYNGEE in the germline V gene. The PCR employed 60 Vbeta primers together with 13 Jbeta primers. The data were produced by immunoSEQ multiplex PCR, yet TCRdb's version contains in-frame clones alone and is incomplete. The table has around 280,000 clones, roughly 89% seen once. This clonotype originated in a young woman in good health and CMV-seronegative. The chain uses TRBV9 and TRBJ2-5; tentatively, D is TRBD1 (6 bases). Sequenced sample: PBMCs. The CDR3 nucleotides read TGTGCCAGCAGCCCGACACAGGGTCGAGAGACCCAGTACTTC. This codes for CASSPTQGRETQYF.